The present T cell receptor beta chain was sequenced within a study of T cells in Graves' hyperthyroidism and ophthalmopathy. Each ophthalmopathy patient scored at least 3 on the Clinical Activity Score and at least 4 on NOSPECS grade, with duration under 3 months. Extraction of PBMCs used roughly 9.3 ml of fresh peripheral blood. From RNA transcripts, TCR beta CDR3 regions were amplified. The HTBI primer set was used in a first-round RT-PCR of the TCR CDR3. One entry per CDR3 protein, called by TCRdb with MiXCR from the multiplex PCR reads. The sample holds about 640,000 distinct CDR3 sequences, roughly 15% seen once. Input material: blood. The TCR comes from a woman between 45 and 60 years old with Graves' ophthalmopathy.

The CDR3 loop is CSVVPASGNTIYF. The CDR3 DNA follows: TGCAGCGTTGTTCCCGCCTCTGGAAACACCATATATTTT. The rearrangement uses TRBV29-1 and TRBJ1-3; D gene ambiguous. The V gene lost 4 bases and the J gene lost 0 bases, with 7 bases spanning the gap. Looked up from germline, CDR1 is SQVTM and CDR2 is ANQGSEA. The CDR3 consists of 13 residues. The variable domain in full, completed from reference TRBV29-1 and TRBJ1-3, reads SAVISQKPSRDICQRGTSLTIQCQVDSQVTMMFWYRQQPGQSLTLIATANQGSEATYESGFVIDKFPISRPNLTFSTLTVSNMSPEDSSIYLCSVVPASGNTIYFGEGSWLTVV.